This T cell receptor beta chain stems from a study of blood T cell repertoires in COVID-19. On the study more broadly: Samples came from the United States, Italy and Spain, spanning acute and convalescent COVID-19. In each case, the material was cDNA or gDNA derived from T cells, B-cell-depleted T cells, or PBMCs.

This CDR3 is 17 amino acids long. Per germline, CDR1 SGHAT and CDR2 FQNNGV. Trimming pared 5 bases from V and 0 bases from J, leaving 19 bases between. In the original processing: Estimation of nucleated cell counts relied on the amplification of reference gene primers. Profiling relied on immunoSEQ multiplex PCR, and the TCRdb table lists in-frame clones only, not all of them. V, J and clone size derive from that table, while D and trimming were established from the DNA sequence. The table includes about 97,000 clones, around 94% detected once. The TCR comes from a man in his forties or fifties with active COVID-19. The chain has TRBV11-2 and TRBJ1-1; perhaps TRBD1 as D (5 bases). The sequencing input was peripheral blood. CDR3 in amino acids: CASSRRIPQGMNTEAFF. The DNA of the CDR3 is TGTGCCAGCAGCCGAAGGATCCCCCAGGGAATGAACACTGAAGCTTTCTTT.